This TCR beta chain was recovered during a study of early T cells in non-severe SARS-CoV-2 infection. Looking at the study overall: Sequencing of bulk RNA from unsorted whole blood was done, without chain pairing. Findings and caveats of the study: VDJdb matching skewed toward anti-spike CD8 responses, missing private and CD4 specificities.

Germline V CDR1 and CDR2: PRHDT, FYEKMQ (reference sequence). Trimming shortened V by 1 base and J by 3 bases, and 3 bases separated the two germline ends. The CDR3 runs to 12 residues. Comments on this clonotype: The antigen is unknown.

Unique molecular identifiers were added to individual cDNA molecules. TCRdb recomputed calls from the 5' RACE reads with MiXCR, one row per CDR3 protein. Of approximately 97,000 distinct CDR3 sequences listed, about 11% were seen once; the top ten hold about 4.5%. This receptor was obtained from an adult who was a healthcare worker with PCR-confirmed SARS-CoV-2 infection or an uninfected control (not recorded which). The sample consisted of whole blood, taken at baseline. J is TRBJ2-5 and V is TRBV13; the D is unclear. CDR3: CASSLDEETQYF. The CDR3, as DNA: TGTGCCAGCAGCTTAGACGAAGAGACCCAGTACTTC.